The 2 T cell receptor beta chains presented below share a single source sample, sequenced in a study of blood T cells in healthy people across ages. The second PCR ran about 6 to 11 cycles with a sample-barcoded 5' primer and J-beta primers. TCRdb ran MiXCR on the 5' RACE reads and lists one entry per CDR3 protein. The table includes about 690,000 distinct CDR3 sequences, over 40% detected once. Sequencing was carried out using blood. The receptors derive from an elderly man in good health.

A remark on this clonotype: Since a much larger clone is just one base distant, this may be a read error. The rearrangement links TRBV27 to TRBJ2-1; TRBD2 is a possible D gene (5 bases). CDR1 and CDR2 (germline): MNHEY, SMNVEV (reference sequence). The CDR3 totals 13 residues. V was trimmed by 5 bases and J by 8 bases, leaving 13 bases between them. As DNA, the CDR3 is TGTGCCAGCAGTCTCCTCCGGAGGCATGAGCAGTTCTTC. This sequence encodes CASSLLRRHEQFF.

The table lists this clonotype with many counts. This rearrangement joins TRBV28 to TRBJ2-5, with no clear D. V lost 2 bases, J lost 4 bases, and 5 bases lay in between. Germline CDR1 MDHEN, CDR2 SYDVKM. The CDR3 runs 12 residues. The CDR3 loop reads CASSLRLETQYF. Here the CDR3 DNA reads TGTGCCAGCAGTTTACGATTAGAGACCCAGTACTTC.